This TCR beta chain is drawn from a study of PD-1 blockade in classical Hodgkin lymphoma. Study outcomes and limitations: Individuals who commenced nivolumab within less than 1 year of ASCT were excluded. With CD4+ cells, TCR diversity rose significantly by C4D1, but not with CD8+ cells. Healthy donors were reported to have higher baseline TCR diversity than newly diagnosed patients.

Produced via immunoSEQ multiplex PCR; TCRdb's table is partial and in-frame only. This table has tens of thousands of clones, 88% appearing once. To note about this clone: Its target is not known.

This CDR3 is built from 13 residues. V was cut by 1 base and J by 4 bases, with 6 bases left in between. The germline gives CDR1 SGHVS, CDR2 FQNEAQ. There was relapse after autologous stem cell transplantation in every patient, and there was variation in brentuximab vedotin exposure. Sequenced here: peripheral blood mononuclear cells (PBMCs), sampled at baseline. The sequence was collected from a human donor with classical Hodgkin lymphoma. The chain recombines TRBV7-8 with TRBJ2-3; D possibly corresponds to TRBD1 (5 bases). CDR3 protein: CASSLGGADTQYF. The CDR3 DNA reads TGTGCCAGCAGCTTAGGGGGCGCAGATACGCAGTATTTT.